The T cell receptor beta chain described here comes from a study of blood T cells in healthy people across ages. Then a second PCR, running roughly 7 to 12 cycles, was carried out with a sample-barcoded 5' primer and a J-beta primer mix. With 12 random nucleotides, a template-switch adaptor tagged each individual cDNA molecule. TCRdb called the 5' RACE reads again in MiXCR, with one record for every CDR3 protein. Here the sample spans about 640,000 distinct CDR3 sequences, around 31% being singletons. Ten or more counts support this clonotype. Its specificity is not known. With 3 bases removed from V and 7 bases from J, the gap between germline ends came to 17 bases. Germline V gene sequence: CDR1 MNHEY, CDR2 SMNVEV (reference sequence). The CDR3 sequence is 15 residues long. Extraction of total RNA produced a minimum of 5 micrograms from each sample. Study results and limitations: Unsorted PBMC input precluded a conclusive naive versus antigen-experienced comparison.

The sequenced material came from blood. This chain connects TRBV27 to TRBJ2-3; a weak D match, TRBD2 (6 bases). This receptor was taken from a woman at least 80 years old in good health. As DNA, the CDR3 is TGTGCCAGCAGTTTTAGGTCGGGGGTAGGATATACGCAGTATTTT. It specifies CASSFRSGVGYTQYF.